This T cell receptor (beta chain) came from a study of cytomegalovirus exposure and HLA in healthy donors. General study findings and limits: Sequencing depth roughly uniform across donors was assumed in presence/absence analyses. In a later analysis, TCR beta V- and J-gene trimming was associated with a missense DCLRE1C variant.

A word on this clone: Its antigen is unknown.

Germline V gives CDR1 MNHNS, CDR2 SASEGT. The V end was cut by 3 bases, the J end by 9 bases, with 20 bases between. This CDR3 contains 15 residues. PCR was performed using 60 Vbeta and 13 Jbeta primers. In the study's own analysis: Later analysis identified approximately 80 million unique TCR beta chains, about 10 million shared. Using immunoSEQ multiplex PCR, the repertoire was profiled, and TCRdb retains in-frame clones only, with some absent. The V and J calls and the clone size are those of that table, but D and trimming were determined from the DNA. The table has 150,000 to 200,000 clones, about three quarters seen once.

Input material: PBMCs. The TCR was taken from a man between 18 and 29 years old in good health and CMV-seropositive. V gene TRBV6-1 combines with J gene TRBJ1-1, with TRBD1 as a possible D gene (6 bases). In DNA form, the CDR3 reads TGTGCCAGCAGTGACAGTGACTCGGACAGAACAAAAGCTTTCTTT. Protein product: CASSDSDSDRTKAFF.